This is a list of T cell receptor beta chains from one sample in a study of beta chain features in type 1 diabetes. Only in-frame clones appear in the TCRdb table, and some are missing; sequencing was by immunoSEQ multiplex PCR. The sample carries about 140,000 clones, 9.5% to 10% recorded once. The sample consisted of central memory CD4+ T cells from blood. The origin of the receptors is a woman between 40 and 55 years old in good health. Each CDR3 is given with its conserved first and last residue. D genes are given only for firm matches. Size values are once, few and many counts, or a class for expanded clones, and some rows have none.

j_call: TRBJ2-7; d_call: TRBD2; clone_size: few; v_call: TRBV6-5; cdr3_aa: CASSRGLAAYEQYF; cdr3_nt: TGTGCCAGCAGTAGGGGACTAGCGGCGTACGAGCAGTACTTC
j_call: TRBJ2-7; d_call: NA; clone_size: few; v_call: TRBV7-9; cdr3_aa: CASSLVGNWAQEHYEQYF; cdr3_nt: TGTGCCAGCAGCTTAGTAGGAAACTGGGCACAGGAGCACTACGAGCAGTACTTC
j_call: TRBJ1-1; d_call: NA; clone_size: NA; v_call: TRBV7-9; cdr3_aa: CASSSPQADLNTEAFF; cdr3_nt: TGTGCCAGCAGCTCTCCCCAGGCCGATTTGAACACTGAAGCTTTCTTT
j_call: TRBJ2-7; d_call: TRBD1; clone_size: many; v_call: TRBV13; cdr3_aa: CASSLDRTGGRQYF; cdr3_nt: TGTGCCAGCAGCTTAGATCGGACAGGGGGCAGGCAGTACTTC
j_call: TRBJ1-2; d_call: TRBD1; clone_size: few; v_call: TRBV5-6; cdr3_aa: CASSLGDRGNYGYTF; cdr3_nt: TGTGCCAGCAGCTTGGGTGACAGGGGTAACTATGGCTACACCTTC
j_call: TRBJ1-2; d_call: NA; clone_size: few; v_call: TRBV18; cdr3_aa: CASSREVGYGYTF; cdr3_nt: TGTGCCAGCTCACGGGAGGTTGGCTATGGCTACACCTTC
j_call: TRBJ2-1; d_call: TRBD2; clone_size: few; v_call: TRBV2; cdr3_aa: CASSVQRGGDEQFF; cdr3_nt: TGTGCCAGCAGTGTCCAGCGGGGGGGCGATGAGCAGTTCTTC
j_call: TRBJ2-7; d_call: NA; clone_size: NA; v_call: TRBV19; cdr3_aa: CASSTPGGRTGLSYEQYF; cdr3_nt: TGTGCCAGTAGCACGCCCGGAGGGAGGACGGGGCTGTCCTACGAGCAGTACTTC
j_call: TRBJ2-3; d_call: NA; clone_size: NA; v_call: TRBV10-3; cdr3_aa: CAITRGDTDTQYF; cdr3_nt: TGTGCCATCACGCGCGGGGACACAGATACGCAGTATTTT
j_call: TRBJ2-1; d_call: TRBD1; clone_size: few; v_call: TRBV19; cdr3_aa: CASRQGQRHEQFF; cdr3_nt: TGTGCCAGCCGGCAGGGACAGCGCCATGAGCAGTTCTTC
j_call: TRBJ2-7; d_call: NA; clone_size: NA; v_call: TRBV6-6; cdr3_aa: CASEGPGAYEQYF; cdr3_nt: TGTGCCAGCGAAGGTCCGGGGGCCTACGAGCAGTACTTC
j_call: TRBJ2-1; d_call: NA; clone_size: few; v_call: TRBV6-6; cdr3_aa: CATRLINEQFF; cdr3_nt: TGTGCCACCCGGTTAATCAATGAGCAGTTCTTC
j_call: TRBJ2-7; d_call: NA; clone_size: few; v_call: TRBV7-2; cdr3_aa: CASSVGVGGSYEQYF; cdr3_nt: TGTGCCAGCAGCGTAGGGGTTGGAGGGTCATACGAGCAGTACTTC
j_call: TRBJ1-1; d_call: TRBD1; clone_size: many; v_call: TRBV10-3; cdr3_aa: CAISRTGNTEAFF; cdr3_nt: TGTGCCATCAGTAGGACAGGGAACACTGAAGCTTTCTTT
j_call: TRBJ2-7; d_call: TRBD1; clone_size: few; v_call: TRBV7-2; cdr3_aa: CASTLESGQGYEQYF; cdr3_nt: TGTGCCAGCACCCTCGAATCTGGACAGGGATACGAGCAGTACTTC
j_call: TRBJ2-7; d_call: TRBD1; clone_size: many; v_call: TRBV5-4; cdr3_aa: CASNRAGGAYEQYF; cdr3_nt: TGTGCCAGCAACAGAGCAGGGGGAGCCTACGAGCAGTACTTC
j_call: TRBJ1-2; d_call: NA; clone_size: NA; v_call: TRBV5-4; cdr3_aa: CASSLGGSTVDYGYTF; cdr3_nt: TGTGCCAGCAGCTTGGGAGGGAGTACAGTAGACTATGGCTACACCTTC
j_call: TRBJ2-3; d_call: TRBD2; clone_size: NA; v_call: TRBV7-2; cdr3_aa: CASSRTAGVSTDTQYF; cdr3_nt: TGTGCCAGCAGCCGGACAGCGGGGGTTAGCACAGATACGCAGTATTTT
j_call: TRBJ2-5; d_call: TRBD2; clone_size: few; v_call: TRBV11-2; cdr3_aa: CASSQTLASLGETQYF; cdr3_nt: TGTGCCAGCAGTCAGACACTAGCGTCGCTAGGGGAGACCCAGTACTTC
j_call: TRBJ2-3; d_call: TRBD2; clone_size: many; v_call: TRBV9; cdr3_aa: CASSVGAGVTDTQYF; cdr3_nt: TGTGCCAGCAGCGTAGGAGCGGGGGTCACAGATACGCAGTATTTT
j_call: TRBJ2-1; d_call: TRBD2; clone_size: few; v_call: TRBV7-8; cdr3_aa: CASSPRALAGGPFF; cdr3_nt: TGTGCCAGCAGCCCAAGGGCACTAGCGGGGGGGCCTTTCTTC
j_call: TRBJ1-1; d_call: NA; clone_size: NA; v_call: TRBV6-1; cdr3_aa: CASPEMVEAFF; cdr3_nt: TGTGCCAGCCCGGAGATGGTTGAAGCTTTCTTT
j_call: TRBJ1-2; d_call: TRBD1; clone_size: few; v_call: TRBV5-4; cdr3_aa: CASSPDRVGYTF; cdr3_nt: TGTGCCAGCAGCCCGGACAGGGTGGGCTACACCTTC
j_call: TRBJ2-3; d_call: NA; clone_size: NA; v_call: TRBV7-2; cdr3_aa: CASSYSRTDTQYF; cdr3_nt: TGTGCCAGCAGCTATTCTAGGACAGATACGCAGTATTTT
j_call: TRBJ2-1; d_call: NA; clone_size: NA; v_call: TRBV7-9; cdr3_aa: CASSPPPRRTARRRFF; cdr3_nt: TGTGCCAGCAGCCCCCCGCCGAGGCGTACGGCCCGTCGGCGGTTCTTC
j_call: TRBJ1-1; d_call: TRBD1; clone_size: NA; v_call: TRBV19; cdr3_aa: CASSRVTGLTEAFF; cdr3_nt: TGTGCCAGTAGTAGGGTGACAGGGCTCACTGAAGCTTTCTTT
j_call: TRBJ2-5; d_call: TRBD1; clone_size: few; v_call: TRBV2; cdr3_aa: CASLIQGPSSTQYF; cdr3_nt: TGTGCCAGCCTAATACAGGGGCCTAGCTCGACCCAGTACTTC
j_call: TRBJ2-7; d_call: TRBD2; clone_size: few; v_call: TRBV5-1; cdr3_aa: CASSLDLASGYEQYF; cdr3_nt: TGCGCCAGCAGCTTGGATCTTGCTAGCGGCTACGAGCAGTACTTC
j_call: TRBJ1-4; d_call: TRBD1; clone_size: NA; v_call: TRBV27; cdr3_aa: CASRQGIQGAGKLFF; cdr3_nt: TGTGCCAGCAGACAGGGGATTCAGGGCGCTGGAAAACTGTTTTTT
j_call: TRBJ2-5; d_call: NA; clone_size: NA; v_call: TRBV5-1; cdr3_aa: CASSSPGGLRETQYF; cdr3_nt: TGCGCCAGCAGCTCCCCCGGGGGGCTTCGGGAGACCCAGTACTTC
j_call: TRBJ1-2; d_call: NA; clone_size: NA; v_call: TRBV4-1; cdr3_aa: CATTGRTAYGYTF; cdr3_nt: TGCGCCACGACCGGACGGACTGCCTATGGCTACACCTTC
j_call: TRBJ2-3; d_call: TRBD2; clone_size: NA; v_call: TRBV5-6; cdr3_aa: CASSLHGAGGPRDTQYF; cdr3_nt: TGTGCCAGCAGCTTACACGGCGCGGGGGGGCCGAGAGATACGCAGTATTTT
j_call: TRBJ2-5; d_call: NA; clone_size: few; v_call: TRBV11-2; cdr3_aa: CASSYGVAETQYF; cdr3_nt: TGTGCCAGCAGCTACGGGGTTGCGGAGACCCAGTACTTC
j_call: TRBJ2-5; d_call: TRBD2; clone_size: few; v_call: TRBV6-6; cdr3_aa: CASSKSSGSQETQYF; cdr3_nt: TGTGCCAGCAGTAAGTCTAGCGGGAGCCAAGAGACCCAGTACTTC
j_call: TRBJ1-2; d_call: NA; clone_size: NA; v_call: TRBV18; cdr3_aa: CASSPRQGAGYTF; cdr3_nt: TGTGCCAGCTCACCAAGGCAGGGTGCAGGCTACACCTTC
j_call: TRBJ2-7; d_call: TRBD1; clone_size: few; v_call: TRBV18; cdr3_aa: CASSPGQGVEQYF; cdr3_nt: TGTGCCAGCTCACCCGGACAGGGGGTCGAGCAGTACTTC
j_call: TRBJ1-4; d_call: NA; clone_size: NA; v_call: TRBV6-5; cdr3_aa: CASSPRIEKLFF; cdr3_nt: TGTGCCAGCAGTCCCAGAATCGAAAAACTGTTTTTT
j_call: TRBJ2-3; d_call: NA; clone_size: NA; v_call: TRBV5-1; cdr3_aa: CASDGGESTDTQYF; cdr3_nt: TGCGCCAGCGACGGGGGAGAAAGCACAGATACGCAGTATTTT
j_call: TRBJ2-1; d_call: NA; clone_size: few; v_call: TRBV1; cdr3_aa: CTSSQTGSNEQFF; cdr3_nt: TGCACCAGCAGCCAAACAGGGTCCAATGAGCAGTTCTTC
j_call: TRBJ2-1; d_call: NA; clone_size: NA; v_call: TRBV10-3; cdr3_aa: CAISLSNEQFF; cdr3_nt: TGTGCCATCAGCCTGAGCAATGAGCAGTTCTTC
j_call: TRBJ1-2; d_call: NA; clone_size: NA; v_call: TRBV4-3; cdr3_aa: CASSQLGQEANYGYTF; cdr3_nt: TGCGCCAGCAGCCAACTGGGGCAGGAAGCTAACTATGGCTACACCTTC
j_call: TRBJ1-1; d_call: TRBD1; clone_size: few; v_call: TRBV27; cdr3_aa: CASSSQGAGTEAFF; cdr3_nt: TGTGCCAGCAGTTCCCAGGGGGCGGGAACTGAAGCTTTCTTT
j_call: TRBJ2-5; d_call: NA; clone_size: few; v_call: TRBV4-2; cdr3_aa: CASSQVASSYQETQYF; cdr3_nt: TGTGCCAGCAGCCAAGTCGCTAGTTCCTACCAAGAGACCCAGTACTTC
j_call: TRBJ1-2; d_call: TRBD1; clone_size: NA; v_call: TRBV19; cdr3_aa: CASSRDRVYGYTF; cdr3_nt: TGTGCCAGTAGCCGGGACAGGGTCTATGGCTACACCTTC
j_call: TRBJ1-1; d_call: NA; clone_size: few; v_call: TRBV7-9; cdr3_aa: CASSLRSSGNTEAFF; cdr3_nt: TGTGCCAGCAGCTTAAGGTCAAGCGGCAACACTGAAGCTTTCTTT
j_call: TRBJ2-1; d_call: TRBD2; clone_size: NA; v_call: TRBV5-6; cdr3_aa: CASARRAGGSYNEQFF; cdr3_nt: TGTGCCAGTGCCCGGAGAGCGGGGGGGTCCTACAATGAGCAGTTCTTC